The source of this T cell receptor (beta chain) is a study of blood T cell repertoires in COVID-19. In the study overall: Researchers got acute and convalescent COVID-19 samples from the United States, Italy and Spain. Sample material is recorded as cDNA or gDNA derived from T cells, B-cell-depleted T cells, or PBMCs.

CDR3 size: 16 residues. Germline V gene sequence: CDR1 GTSNPN, CDR2 SVGIG (reference sequence). V shed 4 bases, J shed 11 bases, and the junction held 17 bases outside the gene matches. Libraries were prepared by immunoSEQ multiplex PCR; TCRdb keeps only in-frame clonotypes and omits some of them. This table has more than 55,000 clones, roughly 85% appearing once. In this sample, this clone turned up once. This chain uses TRBV30 with TRBJ1-4; 9 bases are shared with TRBD1. This TCR came from a woman older than 75 with acute or convalescent COVID-19. The specimen sequenced was peripheral blood. The CDR3 protein is CAWTGPGTGFEGKLFF. The CDR3 region has the DNA TGTGCCTGGACCGGTCCCGGGACAGGGTTTGAAGGGAAACTGTTTTTT.